Below, one TCR beta chain is given with its context. Its antigen is currently unknown. The CDR3 consists of 13 residues. Germline CDR1 SGHTA, CDR2 FQGNSA. J was trimmed by 6 bases and V by 5 bases; bases with no gene match: 6. Sequenced by immunoSEQ multiplex PCR; TCRdb stores in-frame clones only, minus some. The profile covers about 480,000 clones, with over 75% appearing a single time and approximately 12% taken by the ten largest. This specimen belongs to a study of shared clonotypes between healthy human individuals. Looking at the study overall: The study enrolled a couple of women and a few men aged 18 to 49. Findings and limits, study-wide: Sampling covered blood only; tissue repertoires likely differ.

Sequences were obtained from PBMCs. The chain carries TRBV7-2 and TRBJ2-7; 8 bases map to TRBD2. The source is a woman in her 40s in good health. Some clones in this sample may be carry-over from other donors' samples. The CDR3 sequence: CASSPGLVPEQYF. The CDR3 nucleotides are TGTGCCAGCAGCCCGGGACTAGTACCCGAGCAGTACTTC.